Listed below are T cell receptor beta chains from one sample, sequenced in a study of blood T cell repertoires in COVID-19. Clones were sequenced by immunoSEQ multiplex PCR, and TCRdb holds only the in-frame ones, with some missing. In the table there are 180,000 or so clones, roughly 79% of which are singletons. Sequenced: peripheral blood. The receptors were gathered from a woman aged 40 to 55 with COVID-19, enrolled during active disease. The conserved cysteine and the conserved F or W are not part of the CDR3 here.

TRBJ2-5,TRBV2,ASSEDSPFRGETQY
TRBJ1-1,TRBV18,ASSPSVRNTEAF
TRBJ2-5,TRBV2,ASGWGEETQY
TRBJ2-7,TRBV6-2/TRBV6-3,ASSYASVGAAEQY
TRBJ2-7,TRBV5-1,ASGDSAFYEQY
TRBJ2-2,TRBV12-3/TRBV12-4,ASRKLEAGELF
TRBJ2-5,TRBV14,ASSQDGRGGRETQY
TRBJ1-1,TRBV5-1,ASSIGTANTEAF
TRBJ1-2,TRBV18,ASSPYEADYGYT
TRBJ1-4,TRBV7-2,ASSLPRASNEKLF
TRBJ1-1,TRBV28,ASSLLALPPV
TRBJ2-3,TRBV7-9,ASSLGGRADTQY
TRBJ1-2,TRBV3-1/TRBV3-2,ASSSGYYGYT
TRBJ1-2,TRBV28,ASSLGDSRTNGYT
TRBJ1-2,TRBV12-3/TRBV12-4,ASSHPRGYT
TRBJ2-1,TRBV18,ASSPRQGVDEQF
TRBJ2-1,TRBV14,ASSQGDRGSYNEQF
TRBJ2-3,TRBV5-1,ASSLQGFGTDTQY
TRBJ2-7,TRBV18,ASSPRSSYEQY
TRBJ2-6,TRBV19,ASSIIGGGDSGANVLT
TRBJ2-1,TRBV5-1,ASSLWGGGTTGPNEQF
TRBJ1-2,TRBV27,ASRISGSNYGYT
TRBJ2-1,TRBV30,AWTLTSGVYNEQF
TRBJ1-2,TRBV5-6,ASRFLDSITRNGYT
TRBJ2-1,TRBV6-5,ASLGRERNEQF
TRBJ1-2,TRBV6-5,ASMTGGQAYGYT
TRBJ2-1,TRBV27,ASSLRGTSGTREQF
TRBJ1-3,TRBV11-2,ASSPTPTGLSGNTIY
TRBJ2-2,TRBV27,ASKLAAGATGELF
TRBJ2-5,TRBV14,ASSPQAQETQY
TRBJ2-2,TRBV7-2,ASSLIQGLAAGELF
TRBJ2-1,TRBV2,ASSGVLWGGLDEQF
TRBJ1-1,TRBV29-1,SVEATGVFTEAF
TRBJ2-5,TRBV18,ASSPTAGTQETQY
TRBJ1-2,TRBV2,ASGTQQVYGYT
TRBJ1-6,TRBV6-5,AVRDRGSSDSPLH
TRBJ2-5,TRBV4-1,ASSQNAGGLYQETQY
TRBJ1-4,TRBV2,ASSEFRTQEKLF
TRBJ2-7,TRBV30,AWSVGTYYEQY
TRBJ1-1,TRBV2,ASSDLRSEAF
TRBJ1-2,TRBV5-6,ASSPDPGTNYGYT
TRBJ1-2,TRBV5-1,ASSPARGIYGYT
TRBJ2-3,TRBV19,ASSPTDRADTQY
TRBJ2-5,TRBV23-1,ASSPYQETQY
TRBJ2-1,TRBV3-1/TRBV3-2,ASSQAGSGRLGEQF
TRBJ1-2,TRBV19,ASRIVRGASEDGYT
TRBJ1-2,TRBV7-9,ASSLAGTEANYGYT
TRBJ2-5,TRBV15,ATSSYRDRTETQY
TRBJ2-5,TRBV2,ASGPPSGGETQY
TRBJ2-2,TRBV9,ASRTGGLRNTGELF
TRBJ2-7,TRBV5-1,ASSATSGRTVREQY
TRBJ1-2,TRBV29-1,SVGGRHYGYT
TRBJ1-2,TRBV28,ASSFEWAYGYT
TRBJ2-7,TRBV7-3,ASSARPGAGYEQY
TRBJ2-7,TRBV24-1,AAKIPRDRVVEQY
TRBJ2-2,TRBV29-1,SVPGQMAGELF
TRBJ2-3,TRBV10-1,ASSDPGRSGASTDTQY
TRBJ2-5,TRBV18,ASSPPGQQETQY
TRBJ1-2,TRBV12-3/TRBV12-4,ASSLVVYGYT
TRBJ2-4,TRBV14,ASSQATGAAKNIQY